The 4 T cell receptor beta chains in this list originate from one sample, sequenced in a study of molecular identifiers for immune sequencing clone quantification. Each CDR3 protein gets one entry after TCRdb re-called the PCR reads with MiXCR. Among under 600,000 distinct CDR3 sequences, roughly 24% were seen once, and the ten largest hold about 0.75%. Sample: naive CD8+ T cells from blood, with Jurkat cell RNA spiked in. Subset meaning: FACS-sorted CD8+CD4-CCR7+CD45RA+ naive T cells. These TCRs come from a human donor in good health. Some libraries in this study had Jurkat cell RNA spiked in.

Turning to this clonotype: It may be a read error: a sequence one base away is much more abundant. V gene TRBV5-5 combines with J gene TRBJ2-5, with 10 bases identical to TRBD2. V lost 4 bases and J lost 7; bases outside the gene matches: 7. Per the germline V gene, CDR1 is SGHKS and CDR2 is YYEKEE (reference sequence). CDR3 size: 14 residues. The CDR3 is CASSAGLAIGTQYF. CDR3 nucleotide sequence: TGTGCCAGCAGCGCGGGACTAGCGATAGGGACCCAGTACTTC.

On this clonotype itself: A much more abundant neighbour one base away suggests this may be a read error. The chain uses TRBV7-9 and TRBJ1-1; possible D gene TRBD1, 6 bases. The CDR3 has 13 residues. Looked up from germline, CDR1 is SEHNR and CDR2 is FQNEAQ (reference sequence). CDR3 protein: CASGLGGLPEAFF. The CDR3 nucleotides are TGTGCCAGCGGCTTAGGGGGGCTACCAGAAGCTTTCTTT.

Many counts were recorded for this clonotype. The chain is built from TRBV11-2 and TRBJ1-1; no clear D gene. The CDR3 loop spans 15 amino acids. V was pared by 5 bases and J by 6 bases, with 19 bases between. CDR1 is SGHAT, CDR2 FQNNGV, per germline. The CDR3 protein is CASSPRPARSAEAFF. Here the CDR3 DNA reads TGTGCCAGCAGCCCCCGGCCGGCCAGGTCTGCTGAAGCTTTCTTT.

About this clonotype: One base away lies a much larger clone, so this may be a sequencing read error. This rearrangement joins TRBV28 to TRBJ1-2; the D is unclear. Germline V CDR1 and CDR2: MDHEN, SYDVKM. There are 15 residues in the CDR3. Trimming left V 6 bases short and J 8 bases short, with 22 bases between. CDR3 sequence: CASRPPAARALGYTF. The DNA for the CDR3 is TGTGCCAGCAGACCCCCGGCAGCGAGAGCATTGGGCTACACCTTC.